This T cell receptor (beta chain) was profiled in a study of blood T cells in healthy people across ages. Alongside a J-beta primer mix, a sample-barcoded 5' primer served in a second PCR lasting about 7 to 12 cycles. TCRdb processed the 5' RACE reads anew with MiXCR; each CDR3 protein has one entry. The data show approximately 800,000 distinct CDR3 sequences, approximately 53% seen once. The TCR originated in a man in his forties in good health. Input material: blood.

The CDR3, as DNA: TGTGCCAGCAGCGAGACTAGCGGGGGGTTCCTCACTCCGTATTTT. It translates to CASSETSGGFLTPYF. V is TRBV9 and J is TRBJ2-3, with 13 bases fitting TRBD2. This CDR3 comprises 15 residues. Trimming removed 3 bases from V and 14 bases from J; junction bases left unmatched: 12. Germline assignment: CDR1 SGDLS and CDR2 YYNGEE.